These 23 T cell receptor beta chains came from one sample sequenced in a study of T-cell reconstitution after alpha-beta-depleted transplantation in children. TCRbeta library preparation incorporated unique molecular identifiers. TCRdb re-called the PCR reads with MiXCR, one entry per CDR3 protein. The repertoire holds nearly 350,000 distinct CDR3 sequences, with about 16% as singletons. The material sequenced was PBMCs, mostly from graft donor cells, taken 360 days after TCRalphabeta/CD19-depleted stem cell transplant. All receptors come from a male patient aged 2 to 9 who had a stem cell transplant for acute lymphoblastic leukemia, so the T cells may come from the graft donor.

Only one count was recorded for this clonotype. This rearrangement joins TRBV6-5 to TRBJ2-5; D possibly corresponds to TRBD2 (6 bases). Germline V lookup: CDR1 MNHEY, CDR2 SVGAGI. CDR3 size: 15 residues. Trimming took 0 bases from V and 1 from J, leaving 9 bases between them. In DNA form, the CDR3 reads TGTGCCAGCAGTTACTCGGGTAGCGGCCAAGAGACCCAGTACTTC. Translated, it gives CASSYSGSGQETQYF.

This clonotype has ten or more counts. The rearrangement uses TRBV24-1 and TRBJ2-1; D unclear. This CDR3 has 14 amino acids. Trimming removed 4 bases from V and 5 bases from J, with 11 bases in between. Germline V gene sequence: CDR1 KGHDR, CDR2 SFDVKD. Written as DNA, the CDR3 is TGTGCCACCAGTGAGCCCGGTTATCACAATGAGCAGTTCTTC. This encodes CATSEPGYHNEQFF.

V gene TRBV10-3 combines with J gene TRBJ2-7; D gene uncertain. Germline V lookup: CDR1 ENHRY, CDR2 SYGVKD. V gave up 5 bases and J gave up 3 bases, with 5 bases separating them. The CDR3 runs 11 residues. The DNA for the CDR3 is TGTGCCATCAGTAACTACTACGAGCAGTACTTC. It yields the protein CAISNYYEQYF.

This rearrangement joins TRBV7-3 to TRBJ2-1; D is unclear. The germline V gene encodes CDR1 SGHTA and CDR2 FQGTGA. This CDR3 has 13 residues. Trimming removed 0 bases at V and 6 bases at J, with 6 bases between. CDR3 nucleotide sequence: TGTGCCAGCAGCTTAACCCCCCCCAATGAGCAGTTCTTC. This gives the protein CASSLTPPNEQFF. Using reference TRBV7-3 and TRBJ2-1 for the parts outside the CDR3, the full variable domain is GAGVSQTPSNKVTEKGKYVELRCDPISGHTALYWYRQSLGQGPEFLIYFQGTGAADDSGLPNDRFFAVRPEGSVSTLKIQRTERGDSAVYLCASSLTPPNEQFFGPGTRLTVL.

This clonotype was picked up a small number of times. J is TRBJ2-3 and V is TRBV4-1; no definite D call. Germline-derived CDR1 and CDR2 are MGHRA and YSYEKL. The CDR3 runs 14 residues. The V end lost 1 base, the J end lost 2 bases, and 7 bases lay between the germline ends. CDR3 region: CASSQGYPTDTQYF. CDR3 nucleotide sequence: TGCGCCAGCAGCCAAGGTTACCCCACAGATACGCAGTATTTT.

The chain uses TRBV4-1 and TRBJ2-7; no clear D gene. Germline loops: CDR1 MGHRA, CDR2 YSYEKL. This CDR3 is built from 14 residues. V lost 3 bases to trimming and J lost 3 bases, with 12 bases between them. The CDR3 bases are TGCGCCAGCAGCCAGGGCGTTAGGGACTACGAGCAGTACTTC. Translated: CASSQGVRDYEQYF.

This clonotype was detected ten times or more. V and J are TRBV6-5 and TRBJ2-1; no firm D call. Germline V gives CDR1 MNHEY, CDR2 SVGAGI. This CDR3 has 17 amino acids. The V gene lost 2 bases and the J gene lost 0 bases, with 14 bases spanning the gap. CDR3 sequence: CASSYTTFTSSYNEQFF. CDR3 nucleotide sequence: TGTGCCAGCAGTTACACCACCTTTACAAGCTCCTACAATGAGCAGTTCTTC.

This chain joins TRBV2 and TRBJ2-1; 9 bases agree with TRBD1. The CDR3 contains 14 residues. Germline lookup yields CDR1 SNHLY and CDR2 FYNNEI. The ends lost 4 bases at V and 8 bases at J; junction bases unmatched: 6. CDR3 sequence reads: CASSVGTGRDEQFF. The CDR3 bases are TGTGCCAGCAGTGTAGGGACAGGGAGGGATGAGCAGTTCTTC.

This chain links TRBV4-3 with TRBJ2-5; perhaps TRBD1 as D (6 bases). With 0 bases removed from V and 4 bases from J, the gap between germline ends came to 12 bases. In germline, CDR1 is LGHNA, CDR2 YSLEER. This CDR3 region has 15 residues. The CDR3 here is CASSQDTGWRETQYF. The DNA of the CDR3 is TGCGCCAGCAGCCAAGATACAGGGTGGCGAGAGACCCAGTACTTC.

V usage is TRBV29-1 and J usage is TRBJ2-1; 11 nucleotides line up with TRBD2. Germline V gives CDR1 SQVTM, CDR2 ANQGSEA. The J segment lost 0 bases and the V segment lost 5 bases, leaving 6 bases of the junction unmatched. The CDR3 has 16 amino acids. The CDR3 DNA sequence: TGCAGCGTTTTTCTAGCGGGAGGTATCTCCTACAATGAGCAGTTCTTC. Its protein product is CSVFLAGGISYNEQFF.

This sequence joins TRBV7-3 and TRBJ2-1, with D possibly matching TRBD1 (6 bases). The V gene lost 5 bases and the J gene lost 9 bases, with 11 bases spanning the gap. The CDR3 has 12 residues. Looked up from germline, CDR1 is SGHTA and CDR2 is FQGTGA. The CDR3 bases are TGTGCCAGCAGCCGTCGAGGGGGTGAGCAGTTCTTC. Residues: CASSRRGGEQFF.

This clonotype appeared a few times. The chain employs TRBV7-6 and TRBJ2-7; 8 bases map to TRBD2. The CDR3 is 13 amino acids. Germline V gene lookup returns CDR1 SGHVS and CDR2 FNYEAQ. The V segment lost 5 bases and the J segment 4 bases; nucleotides outside the gene matches: 4. The CDR3 is CASSATSGYEQYF. DNA of the CDR3: TGTGCCAGCAGCGCTACTAGCGGATACGAGCAGTACTTC.

The rearrangement uses TRBV5-1 and TRBJ2-7; D tentatively reads TRBD1 or TRBD2 (5 bases each). The CDR3 extends over 13 amino acids. Germline CDR1 SGHRS, CDR2 YFSETQ. Trimming shortened V by 2 bases and J by 3 bases, and 9 bases separated the two germline ends. The CDR3 is CASSFGTFYEQYF. Written as DNA, the CDR3 is TGCGCCAGCAGCTTCGGGACGTTCTACGAGCAGTACTTC.

The V call is TRBV5-6, the J call TRBJ2-3; D gene unclear. CDR1 and CDR2 from the germline V gene are SGHDT and YYEEEE. CDR3 length equals 13 residues. The V and J ends lost 2 bases and 2 bases respectively, with 6 bases between them. The CDR3 nucleotides are TGTGCCAGCAGCTTACCCACCACAGATACGCAGTATTTT. Translating it yields CASSLPTTDTQYF.

The sample holds a few counts of this clonotype. The chain uses TRBV7-8 and TRBJ2-7; D is unclear. This CDR3 region has 12 residues. Germline-derived CDR1 and CDR2 are SGHVS and FQNEAQ. V was clipped by 1 base and J by 4 bases, with 5 bases between them. CDR3 in DNA: TGTGCCAGCAGCTTAGTCCATTACGAGCAGTACTTC. Translated, it gives CASSLVHYEQYF.

This sequence joins TRBV30 and TRBJ2-5; 7 bases are a match to TRBD1. Per the germline V gene, CDR1 is GTSNPN and CDR2 is SVGIG (reference sequence). After removal of 8 bases from V and 5 bases from J, the junction contained 8 bases not matched to a gene. CDR3 size: 12 residues. The CDR3 protein is CALEDRSETQYF. CDR3 in DNA: TGTGCCCTGGAGGACAGGAGCGAGACCCAGTACTTC.

The chain has TRBV12-3 or TRBV12-4 and TRBJ2-1; D possibly matches TRBD1 or TRBD2 (6 bases each). The length of the CDR3 is 13 residues. V was shortened by 7 bases and J by 2 bases, with 9 bases between the two germline ends. The chain's CDR3 is CASTGGPYNEQFF. In DNA, the CDR3 is TGTGCCAGCACCGGGGGCCCCTACAATGAGCAGTTCTTC.

Regarding this clonotype: Compared with germline, one end of the junction differs, possibly owing to a read error. V gene TRBV7-7 combines with J gene TRBJ2-1, with D perhaps TRBD2 (6 bases). The CDR3 covers 17 residues. Germline V gene data show CDR1 as SSHAT and CDR2 as FNYEAQ (reference sequence). The CDR3 protein is CASSLRGPGDLYNEQFF. Here the CDR3 DNA reads TGTGCTAGCAGCTTAAGAGGGCCGGGGGACCTCTACAATGAGCAGTTCTTC.

This clonotype was counted a few times. The V call is TRBV29-1, the J call TRBJ2-7; TRBD1 or TRBD2 may be the D gene (5 bases each). The CDR3 has 13 amino acids. Germline assignment: CDR1 SQVTM and CDR2 ANQGSEA. V lost 4 bases and J lost 0, with 10 bases in between. The CDR3 DNA sequence: TGCAGCGTTGGATGGGGGAGCTCCTACGAGCAGTACTTC. Amino acids: CSVGWGSSYEQYF.

This clonotype was detected many times. The chain joins TRBV4-3 to TRBJ2-1; 7 bases are a match to TRBD2. The V segment lost 5 bases and the J segment 0 bases; nucleotides outside the gene matches: 4. CDR1 LGHNA and CDR2 YSLEER come from the germline V gene. The CDR3 loop spans 15 amino acids. The CDR3 region has the DNA TGCGCCAGCAGCAAAAGCGGGAACTCCTACAATGAGCAGTTCTTC. This gives the protein CASSKSGNSYNEQFF.

This clonotype occurred many times. V usage is TRBV29-1 and J usage is TRBJ1-4; weak D call: TRBD1 (5 bases). Germline V lookup: CDR1 SQVTM, CDR2 ANQGSEA. V lost 6 bases, J lost 16 bases, and 18 bases lay in between. There are 11 residues in the CDR3. In nucleotides, the CDR3 is TGCAGCGTCGCCAGGGAATCTACCCAGTTTTTT. Its protein product is CSVARESTQFF.

The table lists this clonotype with many counts. The chain recombines TRBV9 with TRBJ2-1, with D perhaps being TRBD1 or TRBD2 (6 bases each). The V gene lost 2 bases and the J gene lost 6 bases, with 15 bases spanning the gap. Germline CDR1 reads SGDLS; CDR2 reads YYNGEE. This CDR3 spans 15 amino acids. As DNA, the CDR3 is TGTGCCAGCAGCGTTGGGGGGCCCCCAGGCAATGAGCAGTTCTTC. This sequence encodes CASSVGGPPGNEQFF.

The rearrangement uses TRBV5-1 and TRBJ1-4; D gene ambiguous. This CDR3 comprises 14 residues. Trimming removed 2 bases at V and 7 bases at J, with 12 bases between. Germline CDR1 and CDR2: SGHRS and YFSETQ. The CDR3 loop reads CASSFKGGVEKLFF. The CDR3 DNA follows: TGCGCCAGCAGCTTCAAGGGTGGCGTTGAAAAACTGTTTTTT.